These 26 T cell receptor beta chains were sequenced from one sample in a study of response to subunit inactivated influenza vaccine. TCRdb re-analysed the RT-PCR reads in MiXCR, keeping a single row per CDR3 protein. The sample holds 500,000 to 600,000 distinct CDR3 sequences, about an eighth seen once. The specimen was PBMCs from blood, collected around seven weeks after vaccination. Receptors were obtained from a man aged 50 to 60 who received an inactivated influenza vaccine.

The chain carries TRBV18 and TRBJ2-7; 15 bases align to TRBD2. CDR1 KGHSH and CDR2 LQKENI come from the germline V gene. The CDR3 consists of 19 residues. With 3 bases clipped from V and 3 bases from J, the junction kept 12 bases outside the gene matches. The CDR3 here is CASSPVKSGTSGRYYEQYF. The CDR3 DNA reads TGTGCCAGCTCACCTGTAAAATCCGGGACTAGCGGGAGGTACTACGAGCAGTACTTC. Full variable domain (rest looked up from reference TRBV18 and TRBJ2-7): NAGVMQNPRHLVRRRGQEARLRCSPMKGHSHVYWYRQLPEEGLKFMVYLQKENIIDESGMPKERFSAEFPKEGPSILRIQQVVRGDSAAYFCASSPVKSGTSGRYYEQYFGPGTRLTVT.

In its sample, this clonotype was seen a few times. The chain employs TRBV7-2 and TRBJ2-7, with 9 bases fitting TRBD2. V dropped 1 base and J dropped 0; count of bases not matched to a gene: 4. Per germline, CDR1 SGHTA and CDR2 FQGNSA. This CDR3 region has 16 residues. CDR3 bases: TGTGCCAGCAGCTTAGGAAGCGGGAGGAGCTCCTACGAGCAGTACTTC. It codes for CASSLGSGRSSYEQYF.

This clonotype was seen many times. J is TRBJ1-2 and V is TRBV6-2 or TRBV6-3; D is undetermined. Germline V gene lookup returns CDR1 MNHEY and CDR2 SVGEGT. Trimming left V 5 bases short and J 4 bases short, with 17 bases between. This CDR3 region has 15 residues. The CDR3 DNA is TGTGCCAGCAGTCTCCGGGCGGACCCCGCCTATGGCTACACCTTC. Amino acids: CASSLRADPAYGYTF.

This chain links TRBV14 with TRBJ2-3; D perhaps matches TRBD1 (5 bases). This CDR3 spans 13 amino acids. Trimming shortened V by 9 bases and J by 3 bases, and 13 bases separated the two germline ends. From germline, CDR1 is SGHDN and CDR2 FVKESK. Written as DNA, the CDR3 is TGTGCCAGTCATCAGGGCTCAACAGATACGCAGTATTTT. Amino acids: CASHQGSTDTQYF.

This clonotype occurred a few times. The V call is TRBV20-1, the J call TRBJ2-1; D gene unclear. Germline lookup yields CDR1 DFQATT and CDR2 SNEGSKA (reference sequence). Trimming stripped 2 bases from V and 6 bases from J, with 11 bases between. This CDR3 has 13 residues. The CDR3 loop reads CSARWRLPNEQFF. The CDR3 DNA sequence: TGCAGTGCTAGATGGCGCCTCCCCAATGAGCAGTTCTTC.

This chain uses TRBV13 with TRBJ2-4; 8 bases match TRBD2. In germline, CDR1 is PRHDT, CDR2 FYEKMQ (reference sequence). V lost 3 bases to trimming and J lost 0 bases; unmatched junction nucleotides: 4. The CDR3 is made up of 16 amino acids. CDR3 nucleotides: TGTGCCAGCAGCTTTCGGGGGGGAGAAGCCAAAAACATTCAGTACTTC. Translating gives CASSFRGGEAKNIQYF.

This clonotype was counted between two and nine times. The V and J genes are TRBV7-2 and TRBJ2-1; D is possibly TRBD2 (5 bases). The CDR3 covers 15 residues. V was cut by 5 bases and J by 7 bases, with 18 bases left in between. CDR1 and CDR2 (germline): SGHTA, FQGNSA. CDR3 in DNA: TGTGCCAGCAGCCCCAGCTCGACTAAAGGGAATGAGCAGTTCTTC. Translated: CASSPSSTKGNEQFF.

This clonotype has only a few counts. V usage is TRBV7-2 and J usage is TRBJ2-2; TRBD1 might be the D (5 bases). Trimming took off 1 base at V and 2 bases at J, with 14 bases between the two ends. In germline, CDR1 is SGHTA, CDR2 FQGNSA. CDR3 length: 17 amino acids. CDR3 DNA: TGTGCCAGCAGCTTAGTCGTGTCTAGGGGTAACACCGGGGAGCTGTTTTTT. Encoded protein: CASSLVVSRGNTGELFF. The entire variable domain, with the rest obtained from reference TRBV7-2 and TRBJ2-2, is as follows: GAGVSQSPSNKVTEKGKDVELRCDPISGHTALYWYRQSLGQGLEFLIYFQGNSAPDKSGLPSDRFSAERTGGSVSTLTIQRTQQEDSAVYLCASSLVVSRGNTGELFFGEGSRLTVL.

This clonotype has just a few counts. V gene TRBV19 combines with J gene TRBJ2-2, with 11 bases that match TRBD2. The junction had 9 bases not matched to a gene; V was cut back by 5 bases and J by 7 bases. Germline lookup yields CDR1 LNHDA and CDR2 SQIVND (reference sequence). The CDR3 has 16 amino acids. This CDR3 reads CASSRLLAGGIGELFF. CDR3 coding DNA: TGTGCCAGTAGTCGACTGCTAGCGGGAGGAATCGGGGAGCTGTTTTTT.

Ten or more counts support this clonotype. CDR3 DNA sequence: TGCGCCAGCAGCCAAGGGAAGGGTTGGGCAGGTGAGCAGTTCTTC. It encodes CASSQGKGWAGEQFF. This chain connects TRBV4-3 to TRBJ2-1; D not certain. The CDR3 runs to 15 residues. The ends were cut back, 1 base at V and 9 bases at J, with 16 bases in the middle. Looked up from germline, CDR1 is LGHNA and CDR2 is YSLEER.

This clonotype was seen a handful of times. CDR3: CASSQEVAGLWETQYF. For the CDR3, the DNA is TGCGCCAGCAGCCAAGAAGTAGCGGGGCTTTGGGAGACCCAGTACTTC. The chain has TRBV4-3 and TRBJ2-5, with TRBD2 matching over 8 bases. The CDR3 runs to 16 residues. Germline V gives CDR1 LGHNA, CDR2 YSLEER. J lost 5 bases, V lost 0 bases, and 8 bases had no gene match.

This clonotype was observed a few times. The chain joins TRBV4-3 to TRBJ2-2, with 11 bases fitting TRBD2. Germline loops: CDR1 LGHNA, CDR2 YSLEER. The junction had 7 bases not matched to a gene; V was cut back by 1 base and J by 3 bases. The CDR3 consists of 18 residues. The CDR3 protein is CASSQGVAGGPDTGELFF. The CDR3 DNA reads TGCGCCAGCAGCCAAGGGGTAGCGGGAGGGCCTGACACCGGGGAGCTGTTTTTT.

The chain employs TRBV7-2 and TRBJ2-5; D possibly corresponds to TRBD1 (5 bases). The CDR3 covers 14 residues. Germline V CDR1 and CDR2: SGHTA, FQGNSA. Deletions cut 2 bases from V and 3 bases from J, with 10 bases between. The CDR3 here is CASSLRQFEETQYF. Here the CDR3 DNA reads TGTGCCAGCAGCTTAAGACAGTTTGAAGAGACCCAGTACTTC.

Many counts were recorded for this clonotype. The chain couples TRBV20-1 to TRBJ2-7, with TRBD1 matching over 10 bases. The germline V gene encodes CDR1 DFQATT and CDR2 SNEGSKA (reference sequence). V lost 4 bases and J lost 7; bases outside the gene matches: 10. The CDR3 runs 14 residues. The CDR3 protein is CSATRTGGRGEQYF. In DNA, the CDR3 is TGCAGTGCTACAAGGACAGGGGGTCGTGGGGAGCAGTACTTC.

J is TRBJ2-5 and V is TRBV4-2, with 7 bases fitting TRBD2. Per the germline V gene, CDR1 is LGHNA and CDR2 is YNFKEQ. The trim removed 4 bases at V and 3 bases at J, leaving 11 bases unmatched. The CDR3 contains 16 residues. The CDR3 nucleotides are TGTGCCAGCAGCCGTATCGGGGCGGGAGCTAAAGAGACCCAGTACTTC. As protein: CASSRIGAGAKETQYF.

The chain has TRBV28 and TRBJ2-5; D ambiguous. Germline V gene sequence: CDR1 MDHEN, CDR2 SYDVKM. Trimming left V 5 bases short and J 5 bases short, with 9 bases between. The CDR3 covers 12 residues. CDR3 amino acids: CASSGPVETQYF. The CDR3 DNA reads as TGTGCCAGCAGTGGACCCGTGGAGACCCAGTACTTC.

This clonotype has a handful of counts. The CDR3 nucleotides are TGTGCCAGCAGTTCAGGGAGTCCGGGACGATTTTACTTC. Translating it yields CASSSGSPGRFYF. This rearrangement joins TRBV12-3 or TRBV12-4 to TRBJ2-5; D possibly uses TRBD1 or TRBD2 (5 bases each). Trimming removed 4 bases at V and 14 bases at J, with 20 bases between. The CDR3 runs 13 residues.

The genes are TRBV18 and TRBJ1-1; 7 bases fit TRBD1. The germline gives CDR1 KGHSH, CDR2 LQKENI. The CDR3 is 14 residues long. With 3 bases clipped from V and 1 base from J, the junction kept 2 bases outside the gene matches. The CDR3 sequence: CASSPGQWNTEAFF. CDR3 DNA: TGTGCCAGCTCACCGGGACAGTGGAACACTGAAGCTTTCTTT.

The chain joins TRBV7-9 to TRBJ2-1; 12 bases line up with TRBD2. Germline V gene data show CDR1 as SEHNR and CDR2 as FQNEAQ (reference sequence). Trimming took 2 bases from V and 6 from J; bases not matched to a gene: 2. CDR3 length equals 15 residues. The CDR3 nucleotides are TGTGCCAGCAGCTTAAGACTAGCGGGAGCCAATGAGCAGTTCTTC. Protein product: CASSLRLAGANEQFF.

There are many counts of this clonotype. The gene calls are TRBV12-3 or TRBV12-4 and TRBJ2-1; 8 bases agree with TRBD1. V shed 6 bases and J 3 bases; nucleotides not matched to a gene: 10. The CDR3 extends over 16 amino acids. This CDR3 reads CASRPAGTGHYNEQFF. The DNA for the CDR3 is TGTGCCAGCAGACCAGCCGGGACAGGACACTACAATGAGCAGTTCTTC.

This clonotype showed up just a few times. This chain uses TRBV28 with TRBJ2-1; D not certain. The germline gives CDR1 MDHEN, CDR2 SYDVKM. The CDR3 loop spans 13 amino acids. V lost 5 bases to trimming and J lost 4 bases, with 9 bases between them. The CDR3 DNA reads TGTGCCAGCAGTACTTGGGATTACAATGAGCAGTTCTTC. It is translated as CASSTWDYNEQFF.

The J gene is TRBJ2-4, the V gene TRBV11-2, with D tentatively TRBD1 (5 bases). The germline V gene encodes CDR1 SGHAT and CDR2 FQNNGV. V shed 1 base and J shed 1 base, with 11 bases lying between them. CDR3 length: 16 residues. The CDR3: CASSLGPKGAKNIQYF. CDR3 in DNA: TGTGCCAGCAGCTTAGGGCCGAAGGGGGCCAAAAACATTCAGTACTTC.

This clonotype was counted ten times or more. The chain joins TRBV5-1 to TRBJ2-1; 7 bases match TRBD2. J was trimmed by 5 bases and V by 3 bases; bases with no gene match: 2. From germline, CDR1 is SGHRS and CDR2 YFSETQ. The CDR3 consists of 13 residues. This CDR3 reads CASSSSGNNEQFF. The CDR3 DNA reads TGCGCCAGCAGCTCTAGCGGAAACAATGAGCAGTTCTTC.

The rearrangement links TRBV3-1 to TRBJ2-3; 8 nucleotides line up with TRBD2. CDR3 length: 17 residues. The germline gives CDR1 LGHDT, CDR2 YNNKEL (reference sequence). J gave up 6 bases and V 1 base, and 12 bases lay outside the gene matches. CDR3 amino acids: CASSQALLSGRKDTQYF. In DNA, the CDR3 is TGTGCCAGCAGCCAAGCCTTACTGAGCGGGAGAAAGGATACGCAGTATTTT.

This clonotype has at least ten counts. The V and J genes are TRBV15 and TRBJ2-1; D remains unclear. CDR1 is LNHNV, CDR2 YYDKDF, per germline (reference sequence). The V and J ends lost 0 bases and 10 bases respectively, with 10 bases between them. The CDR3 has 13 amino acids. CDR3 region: CATSRDLIREQFF. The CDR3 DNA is TGTGCCACCAGCAGAGACCTAATAAGGGAGCAGTTCTTC.

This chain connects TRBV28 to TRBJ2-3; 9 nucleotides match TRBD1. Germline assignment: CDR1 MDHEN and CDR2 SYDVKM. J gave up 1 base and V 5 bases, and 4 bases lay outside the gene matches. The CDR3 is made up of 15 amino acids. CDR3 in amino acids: CASSRDRAGTDTQYF. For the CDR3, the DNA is TGTGCCAGCAGTCGGGACAGGGCCGGCACAGATACGCAGTATTTT.